This T cell receptor beta chain derives from a study of blood T cells in healthy people across ages. Study findings and constraints: Donor CMV status, an unknown factor, possibly confounded changes in expanded clonotypes. Higher diversity and more naive CD4+ cells were features of long-lived donors, compared to aged donors.

Those donating, healthy Caucasian individuals from Russia, were aged 6 to 90. Next came a second PCR, run for roughly 6 to 11 cycles, which used a sample-barcoded 5' primer along with a J-beta primer mix. Per-sample output comprised a minimum of 2.5 million paired-end reads containing CDR3. TCRdb passed the 5' RACE reads through MiXCR, listing each CDR3 protein once. Of about 640,000 distinct CDR3 sequences listed, roughly 50% are singletons. On this clonotype: Antigen unknown.

V dropped 7 bases and J dropped 2 bases, with 10 bases sitting between them. The CDR3 spans 13 residues. The germline CDR1 and CDR2 sequences are ENHRY and SYGVKD. The TCR originated in a man aged 60 to 69 in good health. The chain carries TRBV10-3 and TRBJ2-3, with D perhaps matching TRBD1 or TRBD2 (6 bases each). Sequencing was done on a sample of blood. CDR3 sequence reads: CAITRGVTDTQYF. The CDR3 nucleotides read TGTGCCATCACAAGGGGGGTCACAGATACGCAGTATTTT.